Each of the 9 T cell receptor beta chains below was sequenced from the same sample in a study of T cell changes during pregnancy in multiple sclerosis. TCRdb's copy holds only in-frame clones and misses some; the assay was immunoSEQ multiplex PCR. Among around 100,000 clones listed, around 92% were seen once. Sequencing used peripheral blood, obtained before pregnancy. The receptor set was obtained from a female donor with multiple sclerosis, enrolled in a pregnancy study.

The chain employs TRBV5-1 and TRBJ2-7; a possible D gene is TRBD1 (8 bases). V dropped 2 bases and J dropped 7 bases, with 13 bases sitting between them. CDR1 is SGHRS, CDR2 YFSETQ, per germline. This CDR3 contains 13 residues. The CDR3 coding sequence is TGCGCCAGCAGCTTCGAACAGGGGGGGGAGCAGTACTTC. The encoded protein is CASSFEQGGEQYF.

The rearrangement uses TRBV7-4 and TRBJ1-5, with D perhaps TRBD1 (6 bases). The germline CDR1 and CDR2 sequences are SGHVT and SQSDAQ. Trimming pared 6 bases from V and 6 bases from J, leaving 12 bases between. This CDR3 spans 13 amino acids. The DNA of the CDR3 is TGTGCCAGCAGACAGGGCGAATTTCAGCCCCAGCATTTT. Protein sequence: CASRQGEFQPQHF. The variable domain in full, with the rest retrieved from reference TRBV7-4 and TRBJ1-5, is GAGVSQSPRYKVAKRGRDVALRCDSISGHVTLYWYRQTLGQGSEVLTYSQSDAQRDKSGRPSGRFSAERPERSVSTLKIQRTEQGDSAVYLCASRQGEFQPQHFGDGTRLSIL.

There are a few counts of this clone. CDR3 in DNA: TGTGCCAGCAGTGATGCTCGGACTCCCTCTGGCTACACCTTC. It translates to CASSDARTPSGYTF. The rearrangement joins TRBV2 to TRBJ1-2; D ambiguous. Germline V gene sequence: CDR1 SNHLY, CDR2 FYNNEI. This CDR3 has 14 amino acids. The V end lost 3 bases, the J end lost 7 bases, and 15 bases lay between the germline ends.

The chain joins TRBV27 to TRBJ2-1; 9 positions agree with TRBD2. The junction had 7 bases not matched to a gene; V was cut back by 4 bases and J by 3 bases. Germline assignment: CDR1 MNHEY and CDR2 SMNVEV (reference sequence). This CDR3 has 16 amino acids. The CDR3 loop is CASSSLTSGDYNEQFF. In DNA, the CDR3 is TGTGCCAGCAGTTCCTTGACTAGCGGCGACTACAATGAGCAGTTCTTC.

This clone was seen just once. V gene TRBV5-1 combines with J gene TRBJ2-1; the match to TRBD2 covers 7 bases. CDR1 SGHRS and CDR2 YFSETQ come from the germline V gene. The CDR3 has 15 residues. J was trimmed by 2 bases and V by 0 bases; bases with no gene match: 2. The CDR3 coding sequence is TGCGCCAGCAGCTTGGTTGGGGGGGCCTACAATGAGCAGTTCTTC. Its protein product is CASSLVGGAYNEQFF.

V usage is TRBV28 and J usage is TRBJ2-6, with D possibly matching TRBD2 (5 bases). V was shortened by 6 bases and J by 3 bases, with 12 bases between the two germline ends. CDR3 length: 15 amino acids. The germline V gene has CDR1 MDHEN and CDR2 SYDVKM. CDR3 region: CASRGSSYGANVLTF. CDR3 nucleotide sequence: TGTGCCAGCAGGGGGAGCTCGTATGGGGCCAACGTCCTGACTTTC.

This clone was seen only once. The chain couples TRBV28 to TRBJ2-3; a possible D gene is TRBD1 (5 bases). This CDR3 region has 13 residues. CDR1 and CDR2 from the germline V gene are MDHEN and SYDVKM. The V end was cut by 8 bases, the J end by 4 bases, with 13 bases between. CDR3 sequence reads: CASLRDRADTQYF. Written as DNA, the CDR3 is TGTGCCAGCCTCAGGGATAGGGCAGATACGCAGTATTTT.

This clone was seen once. The chain is built from TRBV6-5 and TRBJ2-1; D call uncertain. Trimming shortened V by 2 bases and J by 11 bases, and 7 bases separated the two germline ends. Germline lookup yields CDR1 MNHEY and CDR2 SVGAGI. This CDR3 has 11 amino acids. The CDR3 region is CASSYASKQFF. For the CDR3, the DNA is TGTGCCAGCAGTTACGCCAGTAAGCAGTTCTTC.

This clone was seen only once. A read error may produce the germline difference seen at one junction end. V is TRBV12-5 and J is TRBJ2-1; D is undetermined. Germline assignment: CDR1 LGHNT and CDR2 FRNRAP. This CDR3 has 11 residues. The CDR3 sequence: CASGMVGEQFF. The CDR3 DNA sequence: TGTGCTAGTGGTATGGTCGGTGAGCAGTTCTTC.